Listed below are T cell receptor beta chains from one sample, sequenced in a study of blood T cell repertoires in COVID-19. The assay was immunoSEQ multiplex PCR, and TCRdb's table has in-frame clones only and misses some. The sample contains about 200,000 clones, about 94% of which appear only once. The sequenced sample was peripheral blood. The source is a man aged 55-75 years with COVID-19, enrolled during active disease. Both conserved end residues are part of each CDR3. The D gene is left open where the match is weak. Rows may omit the clone size; those that give it use once, few, many or a size class.

v_call,clone_size,j_call,d_call,cdr3_nt,cdr3_aa
TRBV2,.,TRBJ2-3,.,TGTGCCAGCAGCGATAGGGGGGGGTACACAGATACGCAGTATTTT,CASSDRGGYTDTQYF
TRBV2,.,TRBJ1-1,.,TGTGCCAGCAGTGACAATGGCGGGATACTGAACACTGAAGCTTTCTTT,CASSDNGGILNTEAFF
TRBV28,.,TRBJ2-7,TRBD1,TGTGCCAGCAGGGGACAGGGAGAGACCTACGAGCAGTACTTC,CASRGQGETYEQYF
TRBV7-9,.,TRBJ2-1,.,TGTGCCAGCAGCTCCCGACAGCGCCAATACAATGAGCAGTTCTTC,CASSSRQRQYNEQFF
TRBV6-2/TRBV6-3,.,TRBJ1-1,.,TGTGCCAGCAGTCCCGGTGGGGGCAGCACTGAAGCTTTCTTT,CASSPGGGSTEAFF
TRBV11-3,.,TRBJ1-5,TRBD1,TGTGCCAGCAGCCCCGGGACAGAAGCCAATCAGCCCCAGCATTTT,CASSPGTEANQPQHF
TRBV7-3,.,TRBJ2-5,TRBD2,TGTGCCAGCAGCTTAAAATCGCGGACTAGATCCCGGGAGACCCAGTACTTC,CASSLKSRTRSRETQYF
TRBV24-1,.,TRBJ1-6,.,TGTGCCACCAGTGTGCGATATAATTCACCCCTCCACTTT,CATSVRYNSPLHF
TRBV10-3,.,TRBJ1-5,TRBD1,TGTGCCATCAGGAATGGGACAGACAATCAGCCCCAGCATTTT,CAIRNGTDNQPQHF
TRBV5-5,.,TRBJ2-1,TRBD1,TGTGCCAGCAGCCTCCAGGGTAGGGACAGAACCATTTATGAGCAGTTCTTC,CASSLQGRDRTIYEQFF
TRBV19,once,TRBJ1-2,.,TGTGCCAGTAGTGGAGCGACAGTTTCCAACTATGGCTACACCTTC,CASSGATVSNYGYTF
TRBV27,.,TRBJ2-1,.,TGTGCCAGCGGCCGGGTGCTAATTAGAGAAATTCAGTTCTTC,CASGRVLIREIQFF
TRBV5-1,.,TRBJ1-3,.,TGCGCCAGCAGCTTGGAGGCTCAGGGGCCCGGCTCTGGAAACACCATATATTTT,CASSLEAQGPGSGNTIYF
TRBV5-6,.,TRBJ2-5,.,TGTGCCAGCAGCTTGGGATCCACACAAGAGACCCAGTACTTC,CASSLGSTQETQYF
TRBV27,.,TRBJ2-1,.,TGTGCCAGCAGTTTGGGGAGAGGGCCCTACAATGAGCAGTTCTTC,CASSLGRGPYNEQFF
TRBV2,.,TRBJ1-1,TRBD1,TGTGCCAGCAGTGACCAGGGGGTCTCTGAAGCTTTCTTT,CASSDQGVSEAFF
TRBV28,.,TRBJ1-5,TRBD1,TGTGCCAGCAGTCCGGGGCCGGGACAGGGAAGTCAGCCCCAGCATTTT,CASSPGPGQGSQPQHF
TRBV2,.,TRBJ2-2,TRBD2,TGTGCCAGCAGGCATAGCGGGCAGTCAACCGGGGAGCTGTTTTTT,CASRHSGQSTGELFF
TRBV30,.,TRBJ1-1,TRBD1,TGTGCCTGGAGGCTCCAAGGGGGCCCCAACACTGAAGCTTTCTTT,CAWRLQGGPNTEAFF
TRBV5-6,.,TRBJ1-6,.,TGTGCCAGCAGCTTGAACCGGTTTCGTAATTCACCCCTCCACTTT,CASSLNRFRNSPLHF